The text below deals with one T cell receptor beta chain. These data come from a study of blood T cell repertoires in COVID-19. Study context: Material from acute and convalescent COVID-19 was sourced from the United States, Italy and Spain. The analysed material was cDNA or gDNA that came from T cells, B-cell-depleted T cells, or PBMCs.

The CDR3 is 15 amino acids. Trimming shortened V by 1 base and J by 5 bases, and 14 bases separated the two germline ends. Germline V gene sequence: CDR1 LNHNV, CDR2 YYDKDF (reference sequence). In the study's own analysis: Reference gene primer amplification in the assay estimated nucleated cell counts. Sequencing was performed with immunoSEQ multiplex PCR; in TCRdb, only in-frame clones are kept and a portion is missing. The D gene and trimming were derived from the DNA, and the V and J assignments and clone size from that table. The data show around 260,000 clones, about 87% seen once. The chain has TRBV15 and TRBJ1-1; maybe TRBD1 (5 bases). This clonotype was sampled from a man aged 60 to 75 who had recovered from COVID-19. Sequencing used peripheral blood. The CDR3 loop is CATSRGARATTEAFF. The CDR3 nucleotides read TGTGCCACCAGCAGAGGCGCCAGGGCGACGACTGAAGCTTTCTTT.